This record looks at one TCR beta chain sequence and its context. Libraries were prepared by immunoSEQ multiplex PCR; TCRdb keeps only in-frame clonotypes and omits some of them. The sample contains 90,000 to 140,000 clones, roughly 80% of which appear only once. The sample comes from a study of blood T cell repertoires in COVID-19. Turning to the study itself: Acute and convalescent COVID-19 samples came from the United States, Italy and Spain. PBMCs, B-cell-depleted T cells, or T cells provided the cDNA or gDNA that made up the material.

Germline V gives CDR1 GTSNPN, CDR2 SVGIG (reference sequence). J lost 1 base, V lost 7 bases, and 15 bases had no gene match. The length of the CDR3 is 16 residues. The sample taken for sequencing was peripheral blood. The sequence was collected from a woman aged 70-85 years with acute or convalescent COVID-19. This chain connects TRBV30 to TRBJ1-2, with 7 bases fitting TRBD1. The CDR3 DNA follows: TGTGCCTTGCATCGGGACAGAGTCCTGGTTAACTATGGCTACACCTTC. Its translation is CALHRDRVLVNYGYTF.